Below are 5 T cell receptor beta chains sequenced from a single sample in a study of cytomegalovirus exposure and HLA in healthy donors. Primers: 60 Vbeta forward and 13 Jbeta reverse. Here immunoSEQ multiplex PCR was the method, and the copy in TCRdb shows in-frame clones only, minus some. Altogether about 190,000 clones are present, approximately 85% being singletons, with the ten largest covering approximately 2%. Sequenced sample: PBMCs. The receptor set was obtained from a young man in good health and CMV-seronegative.

CDR3 residues: CSARLAVYNEQFF. The CDR3 nucleotides are TGCAGCGCTAGACTAGCGGTATACAATGAGCAGTTCTTC. This sequence joins TRBV29-1 and TRBJ2-1; TRBD2 agrees at 9 bases. CDR3 length equals 13 residues. After removal of 7 bases from V and 4 bases from J, the junction contained 5 bases not matched to a gene. Per the germline V gene, CDR1 is SQVTM and CDR2 is ANQGSEA.

This sequence joins TRBV7-2 and TRBJ2-1; the D gene is possibly TRBD2 (8 bases). V was shortened by 2 bases and J by 13 bases, with 15 bases between the two germline ends. Per the germline V gene, CDR1 is SGHTA and CDR2 is FQGNSA. This CDR3 comprises 13 residues. The CDR3 region has the DNA TGTGCCAGCAGCTTACAACGGGAGGGGGCTCAGTTCTTC. Amino acid sequence: CASSLQREGAQFF.

A remark on this clone: At one end the junction does not follow the germline gene, possibly because of a read error. This chain uses TRBV5-1 with TRBJ2-2; 9 bases line up with TRBD2. This CDR3 contains 16 residues. Germline CDR1 is SGHRS and CDR2 is YFSETQ. The CDR3 DNA reads as TGCGCCGGCAGCTTGGGGAGACTAGCGGTTTCCGGGGAGCTGTTTTTT. This translates into CAGSLGRLAVSGELFF.

The V call is TRBV19, the J call TRBJ2-7; D possibly corresponds to TRBD2 (6 bases). CDR1 and CDR2 from the germline V gene are LNHDA and SQIVND (reference sequence). Trimming removed 6 bases from V and 2 bases from J, with 14 bases in between. The CDR3 totals 14 residues. CDR3 nucleotides: TGTGCCAGTAGCCCCACTAGCTGGACCTACGAGCAGTACTTC. Amino acids: CASSPTSWTYEQYF.

The gene calls are TRBV19 and TRBJ2-5, with D uncertain. CDR3 size: 16 residues. CDR1 and CDR2 (germline): LNHDA, SQIVND (reference sequence). Trimming removed 2 bases at V and 1 base at J, with 14 bases between. CDR3 residues: CASSIYVTARQETQYF. DNA for the CDR3: TGTGCCAGTAGTATATATGTCACAGCACGCCAAGAGACCCAGTACTTC.